These 10 T cell receptor beta chains were sequenced from one sample in a study of blood T cell repertoires in COVID-19 (dated by TCRdb to 2018 to 2021). The protocol used for the library was the immunoSEQ multiplex PCR assay. TCRdb holds this immuneACCESS table with in-frame rearrangements only. Some clones are missing; in checked studies, unresolved V genes explain under half, and the rest has no known cause. In all, the sample holds 300,000 to 450,000 clones, and around 87% of those were seen once. The top ten hold about 2.3% of the sample. The sequenced sample consisted of peripheral blood. The receptors stem from a woman aged 60-75 years with COVID-19, enrolled during active disease.

V gene TRBV2 combines with J gene TRBJ1-4, with a possible D match to TRBD1 (5 bases). The CDR3 extends over 16 amino acids. Trimming stripped 5 bases from V and 2 bases from J, with 15 bases between. CDR1 is SNHLY and CDR2 is FYNNEI in the germline V gene. The CDR3 is CASSRQLKGTNEKLFF. CDR3 bases: TGTGCCAGCAGTCGACAGCTTAAAGGGACTAATGAAAAACTGTTTTTT. The full variable domain, with the rest looked up from reference TRBV2 and TRBJ1-4, is EPEVTQTPSHQVTQMGQEVILRCVPISNHLYFYWYRQILGQKVEFLVSFYNNEISEKSEIFDDQFSVERPDGSNFTLKIRSTKLEDSAMYFCASSRQLKGTNEKLFFGSGTQLSVL.

This chain links TRBV5-1 with TRBJ2-3; the D gene is possibly TRBD2 (6 bases). Per germline, CDR1 SGHRS and CDR2 YFSETQ. The CDR3 sequence is 15 residues long. The V end was cut by 1 base, the J end by 2 bases, with 11 bases between. Here the CDR3 reads CASSLPGDHTDTQYF. The CDR3 nucleotides are TGCGCCAGCAGCTTGCCGGGGGATCACACAGATACGCAGTATTTT.

V is TRBV6-5 and J is TRBJ2-3, with 8 bases identical to TRBD2. V was clipped by 9 bases and J by 2 bases; unmatched bases: 7. Looked up from germline, CDR1 is MNHEY and CDR2 is SVGAGI. This CDR3 has 14 residues. This CDR3 is CASERGTSTDTQYF. DNA of the CDR3: TGTGCCAGTGAGCGGGGGACTTCCACAGATACGCAGTATTTT.

This chain uses TRBV9 with TRBJ1-2; TRBD1 agrees at 11 bases. Germline CDR1 and CDR2: SGDLS and YYNGEE. The trim removed 2 bases at V and 7 bases at J, leaving 10 bases unmatched. The CDR3 contains 16 residues. The CDR3 reads CASSVGQGAPKGGYTF. As DNA, the CDR3 is TGTGCCAGCAGCGTTGGACAGGGGGCCCCTAAGGGTGGCTACACCTTC.

The chain recombines TRBV7-9 with TRBJ2-3, with 8 bases that match TRBD1. The CDR3 is 16 amino acids. Germline V gives CDR1 SEHNR, CDR2 FQNEAQ (reference sequence). The trim removed 5 bases at V and 4 bases at J, leaving 11 bases unmatched. CDR3 bases: TGTGCCAGCAGCCTGTTGGGGACAGGTCCCTCAGATACGCAGTATTTT. Its translation is CASSLLGTGPSDTQYF. Full variable domain (remainder filled in from reference TRBV7-9 and TRBJ2-3): DTGVSQNPRHKITKRGQNVTFRCDPISEHNRLYWYRQTLGQGPEFLTYFQNEAQLEKSRLLSDRFSAERPKGSFSTLEIQRTEQGDSAMYLCASSLLGTGPSDTQYFGPGTRLTVL.

The rearrangement links TRBV7-3 to TRBJ1-2; tentative D call: TRBD1 (6 bases). Germline V gene lookup returns CDR1 SGHTA and CDR2 FQGTGA. Trimming shortened V by 5 bases and J by 2 bases, and 12 bases separated the two germline ends. The CDR3 runs to 14 residues. CDR3 nucleotides: TGTGCCAGCAGCCCCCGTCAGGGGAACTATGGCTACACCTTC. Translation: CASSPRQGNYGYTF. Complete variable domain (other parts from reference TRBV7-3 and TRBJ1-2): GAGVSQTPSNKVTEKGKYVELRCDPISGHTALYWYRQSLGQGPEFLIYFQGTGAADDSGLPNDRFFAVRPEGSVSTLKIQRTERGDSAVYLCASSPRQGNYGYTFGSGTRLTVV.

The chain joins TRBV27 to TRBJ2-7; D unresolved. The CDR3 is made up of 17 amino acids. Trimming stripped 2 bases from V and 5 bases from J, with 22 bases between. Germline CDR1 MNHEY, CDR2 SMNVEV (reference sequence). This chain's CDR3 is CASSLPRRTVIKHEQYF. The CDR3 region has the DNA TGTGCCAGCAGTTTACCACGTCGAACCGTAATAAAGCACGAGCAGTACTTC.

The sample holds one count of this clone. This rearrangement joins TRBV2 to TRBJ2-5; D may be TRBD1 (6 bases). The CDR3 loop spans 14 amino acids. Germline CDR1 reads SNHLY; CDR2 reads FYNNEI. V was pared by 4 bases and J by 4 bases, with 13 bases between. The CDR3 bases are TGTGCCAGCAGTGTAGGGGGAAGGGGAGAGACCCAGTACTTC. Encoded protein: CASSVGGRGETQYF.

The chain couples TRBV5-1 to TRBJ2-7; D is ambiguous. V was clipped by 5 bases and J by 4 bases, with 13 bases between them. CDR3 length equals 13 residues. Germline CDR1 reads SGHRS; CDR2 reads YFSETQ. CDR3 DNA: TGCGCCAGCAGTTGGAACCCCGGGTACGAGCAGTACTTC. Translated: CASSWNPGYEQYF. The full variable domain, its missing parts supplied by reference TRBV5-1 and TRBJ2-7, is KAGVTQTPRYLIKTRGQQVTLSCSPISGHRSVSWYQQTPGQGLQFLFEYFSETQRNKGNFPGRFSGRQFSNSRSEMNVSTLELGDSALYLCASSWNPGYEQYFGPGTRLTVT.

This clone appeared a few times. V gene TRBV27 combines with J gene TRBJ2-7; D remains ambiguous. This CDR3 is built from 16 residues. Trimming left V 5 bases short and J 4 bases short, with 21 bases between. Germline lookup yields CDR1 MNHEY and CDR2 SMNVEV (reference sequence). CDR3 sequence: CASSPSRALYSYEQYF. CDR3 DNA sequence: TGTGCCAGCAGTCCATCGCGCGCCCTTTATTCATACGAGCAGTACTTC.